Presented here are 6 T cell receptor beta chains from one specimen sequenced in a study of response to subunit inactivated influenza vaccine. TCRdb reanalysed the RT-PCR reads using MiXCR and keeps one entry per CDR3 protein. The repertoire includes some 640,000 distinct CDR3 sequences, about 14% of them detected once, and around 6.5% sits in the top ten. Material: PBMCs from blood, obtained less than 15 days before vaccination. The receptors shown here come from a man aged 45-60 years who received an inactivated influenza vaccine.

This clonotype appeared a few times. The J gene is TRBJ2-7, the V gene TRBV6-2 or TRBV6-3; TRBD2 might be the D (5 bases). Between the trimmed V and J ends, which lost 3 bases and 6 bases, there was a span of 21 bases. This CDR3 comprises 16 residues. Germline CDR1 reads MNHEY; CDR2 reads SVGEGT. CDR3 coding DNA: TGTGCCAGCAGTTATGGCCTCCAACCGGGAATCTCCGAGCAGTACTTC. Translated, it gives CASSYGLQPGISEQYF.

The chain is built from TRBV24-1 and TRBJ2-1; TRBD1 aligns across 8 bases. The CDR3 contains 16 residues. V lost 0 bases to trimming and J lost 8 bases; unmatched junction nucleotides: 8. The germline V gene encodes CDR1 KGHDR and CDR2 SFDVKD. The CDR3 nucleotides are TGTGCCACCAGTGATTTGGCTTCCGACAGGGGATATGAGCAGTTCTTC. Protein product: CATSDLASDRGYEQFF.

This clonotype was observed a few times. DNA of the CDR3: TGTGCCAGCAGCTTGGTCGGATTAGCGGATGAGCAGTTCTTC. Its translation is CASSLVGLADEQFF. The chain employs TRBV5-4 and TRBJ2-1; D might be TRBD2 (6 bases). The CDR3 has 14 amino acids. Trimming removed 0 bases at V and 8 bases at J, with 12 bases between. Germline lookup yields CDR1 SGHNT and CDR2 YYREEE (reference sequence).

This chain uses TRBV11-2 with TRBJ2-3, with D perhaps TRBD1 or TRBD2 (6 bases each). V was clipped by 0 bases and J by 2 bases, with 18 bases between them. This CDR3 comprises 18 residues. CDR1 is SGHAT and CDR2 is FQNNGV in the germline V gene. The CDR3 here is CASSLDPGGGDNTDTQYF. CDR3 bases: TGTGCCAGCAGCTTAGATCCAGGTGGCGGGGACAACACAGATACGCAGTATTTT.

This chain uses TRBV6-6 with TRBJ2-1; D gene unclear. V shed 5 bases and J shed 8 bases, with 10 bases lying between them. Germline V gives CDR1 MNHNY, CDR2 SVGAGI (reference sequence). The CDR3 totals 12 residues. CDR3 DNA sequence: TGTGCCAGCAGTCGGACGGTGGATGAGCAGTTCTTC. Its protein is CASSRTVDEQFF.

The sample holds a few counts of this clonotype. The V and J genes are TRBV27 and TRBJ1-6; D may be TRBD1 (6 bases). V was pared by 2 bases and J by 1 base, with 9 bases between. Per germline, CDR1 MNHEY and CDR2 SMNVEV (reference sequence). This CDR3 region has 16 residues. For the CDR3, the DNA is TGTGCCAGCAGTTTAGGACAGTGGTCCTATAATTCACCCCTCCACTTT. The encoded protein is CASSLGQWSYNSPLHF.